This T cell receptor (beta chain) was identified during a study of blood T cell repertoires in COVID-19. Profiling relied on immunoSEQ multiplex PCR, and the TCRdb table lists in-frame clones only, not all of them. The table shows around 300,000 clones, with approximately 88% occurring only once. Trimming removed 2 bases from V and 0 bases from J, with 11 bases in between. The CDR3 consists of 15 residues. Germline values: CDR1 MNHEY, CDR2 SMNVEV (reference sequence). The sample consisted of PBMCs or T cells enriched from blood (not recorded which). This clonotype was obtained from a woman aged 25-40 years who had recovered from COVID-19. The chain joins TRBV27 to TRBJ2-7; D is perhaps TRBD2 (6 bases). In DNA form, the CDR3 reads TGTGCCAGCAGTTTACGGGGGTCTAGCTCCTACGAGCAGTACTTC. It encodes CASSLRGSSSYEQYF.